This section outlines one T cell receptor (beta chain) sequence together with its context. PCR used 60 Vbeta primers and 13 Jbeta primers. This table comes from immunoSEQ multiplex PCR, and its TCRdb copy is limited to in-frame clones, with some not included. The sample yields about 4,500 clones, approximately 84% seen once. These data come from a study of cytomegalovirus exposure and HLA in healthy donors. Among the donors, all were healthy bone marrow donors. The specimen sequenced was PBMCs. This receptor was identified in a woman aged 40 to 50 in good health and CMV-seropositive.

CDR3 sequence: CASKTGQKNTEAFF. CDR3 bases: TGTGCCAGCAAGACGGGACAGAAGAACACTGAAGCTTTCTTT. The chain joins TRBV6-5 to TRBJ1-1, with 7 bases that match TRBD1. This CDR3 contains 14 residues. J lost 1 base, V lost 7 bases, and 6 bases had no gene match. Per the germline V gene, CDR1 is MNHEY and CDR2 is SVGAGI.